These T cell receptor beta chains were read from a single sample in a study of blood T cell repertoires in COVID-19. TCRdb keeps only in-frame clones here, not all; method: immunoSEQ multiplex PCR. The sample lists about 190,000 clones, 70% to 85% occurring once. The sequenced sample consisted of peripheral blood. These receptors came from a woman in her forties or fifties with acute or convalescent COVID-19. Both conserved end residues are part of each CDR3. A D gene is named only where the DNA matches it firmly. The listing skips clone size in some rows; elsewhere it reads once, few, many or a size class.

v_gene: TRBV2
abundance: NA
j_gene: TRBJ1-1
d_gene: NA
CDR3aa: CASKGGVNTEAFF
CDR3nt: TGTGCCAGCAAAGGTGGAGTGAACACTGAAGCTTTCTTT

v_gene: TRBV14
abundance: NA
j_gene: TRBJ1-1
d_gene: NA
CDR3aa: CASSSQGYTEAFF
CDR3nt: TGTGCCAGCAGCTCGCAGGGATACACTGAAGCTTTCTTT

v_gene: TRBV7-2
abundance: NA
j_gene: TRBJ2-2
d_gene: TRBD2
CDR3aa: CASSKSGAFTGELFF
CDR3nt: TGTGCCAGCAGCAAAAGCGGGGCCTTCACCGGGGAGCTGTTTTTT

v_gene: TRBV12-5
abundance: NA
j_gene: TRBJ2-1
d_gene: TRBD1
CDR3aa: CASGLGQGWGNEQFF
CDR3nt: TGTGCTAGTGGTCTCGGACAGGGTTGGGGCAATGAGCAGTTCTTC

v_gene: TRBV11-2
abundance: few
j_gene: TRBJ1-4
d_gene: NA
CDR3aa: CASSLATVNEKLFF
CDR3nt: TGTGCCAGCAGCTTAGCAACGGTAAATGAAAAACTGTTTTTT

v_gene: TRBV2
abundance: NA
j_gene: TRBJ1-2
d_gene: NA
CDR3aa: CASRPSQTGGYTF
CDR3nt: TGTGCCAGCCGACCATCCCAGACGGGTGGCTACACCTTC

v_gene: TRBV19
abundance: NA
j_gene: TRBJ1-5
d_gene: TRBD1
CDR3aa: CASSNRQGGNQPQHF
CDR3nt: TGTGCCAGTAGTAACAGACAGGGGGGCAATCAGCCCCAGCATTTT

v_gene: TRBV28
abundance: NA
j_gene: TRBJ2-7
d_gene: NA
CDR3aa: CASSSGFPYEQYF
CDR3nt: TGTGCCAGCAGTTCGGGATTTCCCTACGAGCAGTACTTC

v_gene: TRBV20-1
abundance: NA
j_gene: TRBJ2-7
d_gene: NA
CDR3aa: CSASPGTSYEQYF
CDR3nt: TGCAGTGCTAGTCCCGGGACTTCCTACGAGCAGTACTTC

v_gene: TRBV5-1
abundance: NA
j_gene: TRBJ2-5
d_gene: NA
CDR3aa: CASSWAGQETQYF
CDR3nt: TGCGCCAGCAGCTGGGCAGGCCAAGAGACCCAGTACTTC

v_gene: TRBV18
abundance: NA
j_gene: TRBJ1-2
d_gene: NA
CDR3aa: CASSPPRSYGYTF
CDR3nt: TGTGCCAGCTCACCACCGCGAAGCTATGGCTACACCTTC

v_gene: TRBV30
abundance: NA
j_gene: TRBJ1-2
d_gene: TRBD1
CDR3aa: CAWSASDRVGGYTF
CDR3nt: TGTGCCTGGAGTGCCTCGGACAGGGTCGGGGGCTACACCTTC

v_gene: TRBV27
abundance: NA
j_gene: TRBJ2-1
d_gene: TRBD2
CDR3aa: CASSLYFAGLAGHNEQFF
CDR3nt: TGTGCCAGCAGTTTATATTTTGCAGGGCTAGCGGGACACAATGAGCAGTTCTTC

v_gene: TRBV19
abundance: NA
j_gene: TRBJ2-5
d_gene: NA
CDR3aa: CATGQWMGSQYF
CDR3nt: TGTGCCACCGGACAGTGGATGGGATCCCAGTACTTC

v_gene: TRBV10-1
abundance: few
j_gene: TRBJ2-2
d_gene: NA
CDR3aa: CASRSPNTGELFF
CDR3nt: TGCGCCAGCCGTAGTCCGAACACCGGGGAGCTGTTTTTT

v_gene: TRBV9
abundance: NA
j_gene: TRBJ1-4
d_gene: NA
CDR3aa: CASSVGHATNEKLFF
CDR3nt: TGTGCCAGCAGCGTTGGACATGCAACTAATGAAAAACTGTTTTTT

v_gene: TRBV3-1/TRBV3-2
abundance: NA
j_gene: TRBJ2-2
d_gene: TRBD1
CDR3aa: CASSQRQGSNTGELFF
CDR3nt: TGTGCCAGCAGCCAACGACAGGGGTCAAACACCGGGGAGCTGTTTTTT

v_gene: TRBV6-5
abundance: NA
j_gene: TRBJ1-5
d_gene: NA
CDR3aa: CASSYEGGQPQHF
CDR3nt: TGTGCCAGCAGTTACGAGGGTGGCCAGCCCCAGCATTTT

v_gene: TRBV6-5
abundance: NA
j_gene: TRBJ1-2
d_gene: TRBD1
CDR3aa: CASSFSPTGAYGYTF
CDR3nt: TGTGCCAGCAGTTTCTCCCCGACAGGGGCCTATGGCTACACCTTC

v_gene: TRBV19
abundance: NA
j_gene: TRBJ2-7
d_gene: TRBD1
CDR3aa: CASRNDRASYEQYF
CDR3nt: TGTGCCAGCCGAAACGACAGGGCGTCCTACGAGCAGTACTTC

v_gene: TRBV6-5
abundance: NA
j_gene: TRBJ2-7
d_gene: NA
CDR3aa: CASSYSVYQASYEQYF
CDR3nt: TGTGCCAGCAGTTACAGTGTGTACCAGGCCTCCTACGAGCAGTACTTC

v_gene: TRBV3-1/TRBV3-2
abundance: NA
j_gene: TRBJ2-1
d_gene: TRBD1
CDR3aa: CASSLSLIPGGEQFF
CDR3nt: TGTGCCAGCAGCCTCTCCCTAATCCCAGGGGGAGAGCAGTTCTTC

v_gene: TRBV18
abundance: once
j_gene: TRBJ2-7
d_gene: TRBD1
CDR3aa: CASSPRSLGFQGDEQYF
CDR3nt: TGTGCCAGCTCACCAAGGAGTTTAGGGTTTCAGGGGGACGAGCAGTACTTC

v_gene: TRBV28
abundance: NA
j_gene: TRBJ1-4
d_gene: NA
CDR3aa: CASSLRGNNEKLFF
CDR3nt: TGTGCCAGCAGTTTACGAGGGAATAATGAAAAACTGTTTTTT

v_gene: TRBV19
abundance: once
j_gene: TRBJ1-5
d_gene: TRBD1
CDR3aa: CASSIEPGQGWNQPQHF
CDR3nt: TGTGCCAGTAGTATAGAACCGGGACAGGGGTGGAATCAGCCCCAGCATTTT

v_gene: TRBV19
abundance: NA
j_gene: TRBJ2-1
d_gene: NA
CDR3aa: CASSGPGYNEQFF
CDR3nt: TGTGCCAGTAGTGGCCCCGGGTACAATGAGCAGTTCTTC

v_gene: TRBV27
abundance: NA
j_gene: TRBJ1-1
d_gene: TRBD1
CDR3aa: CASTVSTGGRPLNTEAFF
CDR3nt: TGTGCCAGCACCGTTTCAACAGGGGGCCGACCCTTGAACACTGAAGCTTTCTTT

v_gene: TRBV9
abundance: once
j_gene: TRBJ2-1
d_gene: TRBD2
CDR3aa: CASSVVASGYNEQFF
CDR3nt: TGTGCCAGCAGCGTAGTGGCTAGCGGTTACAATGAGCAGTTCTTC

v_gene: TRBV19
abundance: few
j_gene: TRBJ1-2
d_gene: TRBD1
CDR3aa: CASNRGQSLYGYTF
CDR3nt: TGTGCCAGCAATCGGGGACAGTCTCTATATGGCTACACCTTC

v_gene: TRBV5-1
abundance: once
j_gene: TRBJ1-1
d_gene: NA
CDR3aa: CASSFAGNTEAFF
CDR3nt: TGCGCCAGCAGCTTTGCAGGGAACACTGAAGCTTTCTTT

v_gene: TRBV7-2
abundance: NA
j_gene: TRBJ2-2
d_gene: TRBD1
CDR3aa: CASSDPGTAVRTGELFF
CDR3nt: TGTGCCAGCAGCGATCCCGGGACAGCAGTGAGGACCGGGGAGCTGTTTTTT

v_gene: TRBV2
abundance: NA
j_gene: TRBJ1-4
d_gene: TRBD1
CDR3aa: CASSTQGLREKLFF
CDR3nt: TGTGCCAGCAGCACACAGGGGCTAAGAGAAAAACTGTTTTTT

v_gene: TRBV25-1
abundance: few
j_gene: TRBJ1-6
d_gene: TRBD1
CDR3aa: CASSVPGQQNSPLHF
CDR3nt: TGTGCCAGCAGTGTACCGGGACAGCAAAATTCACCCCTCCACTTT

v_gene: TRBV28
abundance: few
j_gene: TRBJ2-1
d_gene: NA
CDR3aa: CATSSPGYNEQFF
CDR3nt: TGTGCCACCTCCTCGCCAGGGTACAATGAGCAGTTCTTC

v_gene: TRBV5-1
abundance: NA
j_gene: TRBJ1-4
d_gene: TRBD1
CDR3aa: CASRSDARTGNEKLFF
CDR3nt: TGCGCCAGCAGATCAGACGCCCGGACAGGGAACGAAAAACTGTTTTTT

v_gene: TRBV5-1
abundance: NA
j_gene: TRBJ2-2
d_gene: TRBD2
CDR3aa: CASLLGLAGVTGELFF
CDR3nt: TGCGCCAGTCTTCTGGGACTAGCGGGAGTCACCGGGGAGCTGTTTTTT

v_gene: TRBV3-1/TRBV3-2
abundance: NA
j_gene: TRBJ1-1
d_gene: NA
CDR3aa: CASRAEKTEAFF
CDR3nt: TGTGCCAGCAGAGCGGAGAAAACTGAAGCTTTCTTT

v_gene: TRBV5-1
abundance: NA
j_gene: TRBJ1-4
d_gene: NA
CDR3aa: CASSPSGDYNEKLFF
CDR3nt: TGCGCCAGCAGCCCCTCAGGGGATTATAATGAAAAACTGTTTTTT

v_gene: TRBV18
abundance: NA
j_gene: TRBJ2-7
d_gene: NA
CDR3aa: CASSPPILGSEQYF
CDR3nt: TGTGCCAGCTCACCACCTATACTGGGCTCCGAGCAGTACTTC

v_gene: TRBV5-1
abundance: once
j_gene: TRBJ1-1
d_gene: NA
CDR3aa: CASSRDMNTEAFF
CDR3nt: TGCGCCAGCAGCCGTGACATGAACACTGAAGCTTTCTTT

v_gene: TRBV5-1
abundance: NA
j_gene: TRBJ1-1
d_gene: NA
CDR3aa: CASSLGQDSIGKAFF
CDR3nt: TGCGCCAGCAGCTTGGGACAGGATTCAATAGGCAAAGCTTTCTTT

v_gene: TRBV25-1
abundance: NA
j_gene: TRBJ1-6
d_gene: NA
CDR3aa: CASSDKDWDSPLHF
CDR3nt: TGTGCCAGCAGTGACAAGGACTGGGATTCACCCCTCCACTTT

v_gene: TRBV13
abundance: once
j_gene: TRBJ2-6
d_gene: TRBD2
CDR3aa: CASRAMVGTSGSSGANVLTF
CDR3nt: TGTGCCAGCAGGGCGATGGTCGGGACTAGCGGGAGCTCTGGGGCCAACGTCCTGACTTTC

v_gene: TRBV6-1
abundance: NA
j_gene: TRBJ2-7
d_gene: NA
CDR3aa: CASSDPGSYEQYF
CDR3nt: TGTGCCAGCAGTGACCCAGGTTCCTACGAGCAGTACTTC

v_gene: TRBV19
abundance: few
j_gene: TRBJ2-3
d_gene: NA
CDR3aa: CASSIGPGAGDTQYF
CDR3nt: TGTGCCAGTAGTATAGGGCCAGGGGCGGGAGATACGCAGTATTTT

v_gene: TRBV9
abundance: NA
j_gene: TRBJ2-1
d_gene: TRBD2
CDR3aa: CASSVDAGGPRHEQFF
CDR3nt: TGTGCCAGCAGCGTAGACGCGGGGGGCCCACGACATGAGCAGTTCTTC

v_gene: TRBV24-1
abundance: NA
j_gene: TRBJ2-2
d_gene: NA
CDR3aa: CATSDPRQGATGELFF
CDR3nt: TGTGCCACCAGTGATCCCAGGCAGGGCGCCACCGGGGAGCTGTTTTTT

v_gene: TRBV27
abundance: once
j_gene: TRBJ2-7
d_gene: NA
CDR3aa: CASSLPGTGTYEQYF
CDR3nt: TGTGCCAGCAGTTTGCCCGGTACAGGGACCTACGAGCAGTACTTC